This TCR beta chain was captured by sequencing in a study of T cell responses to AZD1222 COVID-19 vaccine. Broader study findings: Repertoires were sampled only after the peak T cell response.

Measured with immunoSEQ multiplex PCR; TCRdb has only the in-frame clones, and not every one. This sample has about 100,000 clones; around 87% occur once, and the top ten carry about 10%. There are 12 residues in the CDR3. Germline CDR1 SGHNT, CDR2 YENEEA. The V gene lost 4 bases and the J gene lost 10 bases, with 13 bases spanning the gap. As for this clone: Its antigen remains unidentified.

The chain links TRBV11-3 to TRBJ1-1, with a tentative D call TRBD1 (5 bases). The source was peripheral blood, collected 28 days after the second AZD1222 dose. This receptor was taken from an adult who received the AZD1222 COVID-19 vaccine. In nucleotides, the CDR3 is TGTGCCAGCAGCTACGGCGAGGGGAGAGCTTTCTTT. Protein product: CASSYGEGRAFF. Drawing the rest from reference TRBV11-3 and TRBJ1-1, the complete variable domain is EAGVVQSPRYKIIEKKQPVAFWCNPISGHNTLYWYLQNLGQGPELLIRYENEEAVDDSQLPKDRFSAERLKGVDSTLKIQPAELGDSAVYLCASSYGEGRAFFGQGTRLTVV.